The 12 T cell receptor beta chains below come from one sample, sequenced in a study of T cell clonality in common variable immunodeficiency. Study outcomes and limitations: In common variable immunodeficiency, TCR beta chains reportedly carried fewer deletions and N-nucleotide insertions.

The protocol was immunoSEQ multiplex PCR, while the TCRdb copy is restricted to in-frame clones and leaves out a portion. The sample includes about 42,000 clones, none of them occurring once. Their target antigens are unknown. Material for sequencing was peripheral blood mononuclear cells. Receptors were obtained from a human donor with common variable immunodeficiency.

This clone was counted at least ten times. This CDR3 is CAWSVRQGTTYNSPLHF. The CDR3 DNA, read in part, is TGTGCCTGGAGTGTACGACAGGGGACGACCTATAATTCACCC. This chain joins TRBV30 and TRBJ1-6; TRBD1 matches at 8 bases. With the read ending 3 residues before the CDR3 end, the germline J gene is used to fill in that end. The ends lost 0 bases at V and 2 bases at J; junction bases unmatched: 6. The germline V gene has CDR1 GTSNPN and CDR2 SVGIG (reference sequence). The CDR3 loop spans 17 amino acids.

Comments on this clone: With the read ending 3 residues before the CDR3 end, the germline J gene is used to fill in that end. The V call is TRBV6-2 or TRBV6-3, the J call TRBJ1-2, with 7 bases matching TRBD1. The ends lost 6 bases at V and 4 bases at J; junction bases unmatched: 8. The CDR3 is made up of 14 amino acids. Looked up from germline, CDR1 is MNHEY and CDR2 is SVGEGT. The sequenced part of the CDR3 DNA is TGTGCCAGCAGCCAATCCGACAGGGCCTATGGC. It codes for CASSQSDRAYG. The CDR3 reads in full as CASSQSDRAYGYTF.

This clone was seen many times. This CDR3 reads CAWTASGRTDTQYF. CDR3 DNA, as far as it was read: TGTGCCTGGACGGCTAGCGGGCGAACAGATACG. The V gene is TRBV30, the J gene TRBJ2-3; 8 bases are a match to TRBD2. Coverage ceases 3 residues before the CDR3 finishes, and the germline J gene fills in the end. J gave up 3 bases and V 4 bases, and 6 bases lay outside the gene matches. CDR1 and CDR2 (germline): GTSNPN, SVGIG (reference sequence). This CDR3 has 14 amino acids.

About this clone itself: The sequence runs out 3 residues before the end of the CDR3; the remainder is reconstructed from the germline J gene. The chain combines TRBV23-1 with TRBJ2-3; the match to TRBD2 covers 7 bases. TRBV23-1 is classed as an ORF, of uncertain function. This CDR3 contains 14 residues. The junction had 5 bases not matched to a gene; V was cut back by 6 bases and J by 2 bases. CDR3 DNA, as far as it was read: TGCGCCAGCAGCGGGGGAGGGTTCACAGATACG. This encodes CASSGGGFTDT. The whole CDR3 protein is CASSGGGFTDTQYF.

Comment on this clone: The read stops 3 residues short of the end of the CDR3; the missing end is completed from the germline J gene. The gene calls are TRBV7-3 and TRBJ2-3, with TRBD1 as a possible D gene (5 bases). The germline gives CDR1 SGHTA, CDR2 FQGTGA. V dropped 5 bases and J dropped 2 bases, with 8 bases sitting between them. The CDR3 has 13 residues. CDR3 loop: CASSAGHTDTQYF. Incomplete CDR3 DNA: TGTGCCAGCAGCGCAGGGCACACAGATACG.

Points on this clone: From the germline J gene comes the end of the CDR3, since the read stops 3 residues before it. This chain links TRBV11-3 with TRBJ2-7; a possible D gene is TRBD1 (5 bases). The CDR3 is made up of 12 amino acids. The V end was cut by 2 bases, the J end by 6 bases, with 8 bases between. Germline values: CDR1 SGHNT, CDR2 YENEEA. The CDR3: CASSLIRGEQYF. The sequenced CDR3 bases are TGTGCCAGCAGCTTAATAAGGGGCGAG.

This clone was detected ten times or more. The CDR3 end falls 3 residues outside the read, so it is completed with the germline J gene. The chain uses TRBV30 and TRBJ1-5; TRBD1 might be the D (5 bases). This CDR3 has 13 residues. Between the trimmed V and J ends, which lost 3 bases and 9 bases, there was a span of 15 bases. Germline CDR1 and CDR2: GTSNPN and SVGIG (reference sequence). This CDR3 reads CAWSLGGDAPQHF. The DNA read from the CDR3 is TGTGCCTGGAGCCTTGGGGGGGATGCGCCC.

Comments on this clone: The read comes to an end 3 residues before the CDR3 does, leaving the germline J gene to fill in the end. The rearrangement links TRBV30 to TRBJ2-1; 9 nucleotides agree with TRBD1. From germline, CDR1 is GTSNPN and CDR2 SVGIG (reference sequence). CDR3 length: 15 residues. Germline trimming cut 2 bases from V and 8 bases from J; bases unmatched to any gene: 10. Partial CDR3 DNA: TGTGCCTGGAGTACCGTGGACAGGGGTGTCTATGAG. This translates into CAWSTVDRGVYE. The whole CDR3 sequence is CAWSTVDRGVYEQFF.

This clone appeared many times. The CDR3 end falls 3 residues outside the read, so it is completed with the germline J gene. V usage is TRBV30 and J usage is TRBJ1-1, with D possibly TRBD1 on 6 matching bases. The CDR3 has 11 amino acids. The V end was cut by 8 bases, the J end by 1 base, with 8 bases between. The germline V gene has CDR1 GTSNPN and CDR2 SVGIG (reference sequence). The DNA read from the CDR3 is TGTGCCGCAGGGGAGAACACTGAA. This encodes CAAGENTE. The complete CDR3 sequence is CAAGENTEAFF.

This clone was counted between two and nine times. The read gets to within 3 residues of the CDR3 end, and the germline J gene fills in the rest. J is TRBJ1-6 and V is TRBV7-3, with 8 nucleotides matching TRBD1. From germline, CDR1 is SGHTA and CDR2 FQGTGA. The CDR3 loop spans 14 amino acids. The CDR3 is CASSSGGAGSPLHF. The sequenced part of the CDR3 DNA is TGTGCCAGCAGCTCAGGGGGCGCCGGTAGCCCC.

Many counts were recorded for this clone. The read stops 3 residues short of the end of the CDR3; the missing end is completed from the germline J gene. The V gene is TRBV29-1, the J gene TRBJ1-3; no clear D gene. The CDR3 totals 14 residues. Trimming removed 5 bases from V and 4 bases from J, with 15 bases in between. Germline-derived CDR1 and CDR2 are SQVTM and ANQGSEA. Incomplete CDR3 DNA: TGCAGCGTTCAGGAGCCAGTGGAGGGAAACACC. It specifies CSVQEPVEGNT. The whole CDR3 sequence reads CSVQEPVEGNTIYF. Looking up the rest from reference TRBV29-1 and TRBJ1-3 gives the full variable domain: SAVISQKPSRDICQRGTSLTIQCQVDSQVTMMFWYRQQPGQSLTLIATANQGSEATYESGFVIDKFPISRPNLTFSTLTVSNMSPEDSSIYLCSVQEPVEGNTIYFGEGSWLTVV.

The part of the CDR3 DNA that was read is TGTGCCAGCAGCTCTCAGCGGCGCACAGATACG. It translates to CASSSQRRTDT. In full, the CDR3 is CASSSQRRTDTQYF. V gene TRBV7-2 combines with J gene TRBJ2-3; maybe TRBD2 (5 bases). Coverage ceases 3 residues before the CDR3 finishes, and the germline J gene fills in the end. Per the germline V gene, CDR1 is SGHTA and CDR2 is FQGNSA. This CDR3 region has 14 residues. Trimming shortened V by 4 bases and J by 1 base, and 9 bases separated the two germline ends.